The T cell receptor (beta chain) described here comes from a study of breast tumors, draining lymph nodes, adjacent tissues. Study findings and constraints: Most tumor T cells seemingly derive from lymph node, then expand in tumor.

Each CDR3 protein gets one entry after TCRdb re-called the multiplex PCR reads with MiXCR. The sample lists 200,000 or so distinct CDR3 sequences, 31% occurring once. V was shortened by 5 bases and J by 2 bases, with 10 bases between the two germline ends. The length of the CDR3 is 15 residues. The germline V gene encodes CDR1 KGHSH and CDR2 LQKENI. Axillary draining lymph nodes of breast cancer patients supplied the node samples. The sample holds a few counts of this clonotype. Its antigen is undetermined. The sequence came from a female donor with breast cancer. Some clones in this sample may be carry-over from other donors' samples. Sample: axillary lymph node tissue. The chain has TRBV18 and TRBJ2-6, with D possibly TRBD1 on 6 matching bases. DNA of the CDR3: TGTGCCAGCTCAGTACAGGGTGCTGGGGCCAACGTCCTGACTTTC. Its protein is CASSVQGAGANVLTF.